This is a list of T cell receptor beta chains from one sample in a study of shared clonotypes between healthy human individuals. TCRdb's copy holds only in-frame clones and misses some; the assay was immunoSEQ multiplex PCR. The table records about 2 million clones, approximately 94% of them present only once. Sample: naive CD8+ T cells sorted from blood. The receptors stem from a man between 18 and 35 years old in good health. The CDR3 runs from the conserved cysteine through the conserved F or W. Each record gives: J gene, V gene, D gene, clone size, CDR3 protein, CDR3 DNA. The D gene is left open where the match is weak. Clone size is not always given. Where it is, it says once, few, many or a class for expanded clones.

j_call: TRBJ2-5; v_call: TRBV6-1; d_call: -; clone_size: -; cdr3_aa: CASSEWGEEGQETQYF; cdr3_nt: TGTGCCAGCAGTGAATGGGGGGAGGAGGGGCAAGAGACCCAGTACTTC
j_call: TRBJ2-3; v_call: TRBV7-8; d_call: -; clone_size: -; cdr3_aa: CASSLFSSGTDTQYF; cdr3_nt: TGTGCCAGCAGCTTATTTTCTAGCGGCACAGATACGCAGTATTTT
j_call: TRBJ2-7; v_call: TRBV28; d_call: -; clone_size: -; cdr3_aa: CASSLTDTYEQYF; cdr3_nt: TGTGCCAGCAGCTTGACTGATACCTACGAGCAGTACTTC
j_call: TRBJ2-1; v_call: TRBV5-1; d_call: -; clone_size: -; cdr3_aa: CASSYQGGTLSYNEQFF; cdr3_nt: TGCGCCAGCAGCTACCAAGGGGGGACACTTTCCTACAATGAGCAGTTCTTC
j_call: TRBJ1-5; v_call: TRBV15; d_call: -; clone_size: few; cdr3_aa: CATSREEAQDSQPQHF; cdr3_nt: TGTGCCACCAGCAGAGAGGAAGCGCAGGACAGTCAGCCCCAGCATTTT
j_call: TRBJ2-7; v_call: TRBV2; d_call: TRBD2; clone_size: -; cdr3_aa: CASSEGTSGSHEQYF; cdr3_nt: TGTGCCAGCAGTGAGGGGACTAGCGGGAGCCACGAGCAGTACTTC
j_call: TRBJ1-4; v_call: TRBV18; d_call: -; clone_size: -; cdr3_aa: CASSPSRGVSEKLFF; cdr3_nt: TGTGCCAGCTCACCATCGCGGGGCGTCTCTGAAAAACTGTTTTTT
j_call: TRBJ2-1; v_call: TRBV5-4; d_call: -; clone_size: -; cdr3_aa: CASSQQVWDPSYNEQFF; cdr3_nt: TGTGCCAGCAGCCAACAGGTGTGGGACCCCTCCTACAATGAGCAGTTCTTC
j_call: TRBJ2-4; v_call: TRBV10-2; d_call: TRBD2; clone_size: -; cdr3_aa: CASSVGRAGPRYF; cdr3_nt: TGCGCCAGCAGTGTCGGGAGAGCGGGACCGCGGTACTTC
j_call: TRBJ2-1; v_call: TRBV6-1; d_call: -; clone_size: few; cdr3_aa: CASSSRDPRGDEQFF; cdr3_nt: TGTGCCAGCAGTTCCCGGGACCCCCGGGGAGATGAGCAGTTCTTC
j_call: TRBJ1-6; v_call: TRBV27; d_call: -; clone_size: -; cdr3_aa: CASSLRRNSPLHF; cdr3_nt: TGTGCCAGCAGTTTACGACGGAATTCACCCCTCCACTTT
j_call: TRBJ2-1; v_call: TRBV12-5; d_call: -; clone_size: -; cdr3_aa: CASGLVILQKNNEQFF; cdr3_nt: TGTGCTAGTGGTTTGGTAATTTTACAGAAAAACAATGAGCAGTTCTTC
j_call: TRBJ2-1; v_call: TRBV6-6; d_call: -; clone_size: -; cdr3_aa: CASSYDRLTAYNEQFF; cdr3_nt: TGTGCCAGCAGTTACGATCGTCTGACCGCCTACAATGAGCAGTTCTTC
j_call: TRBJ1-5; v_call: TRBV2; d_call: -; clone_size: -; cdr3_aa: CASHDDTGNPGRNQPQHF; cdr3_nt: TGTGCCAGCCACGATGATACAGGGAACCCGGGGCGCAATCAGCCCCAGCATTTT
j_call: TRBJ2-7; v_call: TRBV5-1; d_call: TRBD1; clone_size: -; cdr3_aa: CASSWGGTGDEQYF; cdr3_nt: TGCGCCAGCAGCTGGGGCGGGACAGGTGACGAGCAGTACTTC
j_call: TRBJ2-2; v_call: TRBV28; d_call: -; clone_size: -; cdr3_aa: CASSFRAGGRLFF; cdr3_nt: TGTGCCAGCAGTTTCCGTGCCGGCGGTCGTCTGTTTTTT
j_call: TRBJ2-7; v_call: TRBV10-1; d_call: -; clone_size: -; cdr3_aa: CASSDGYEQYF; cdr3_nt: TGCGCCAGCTCTGACGGCTACGAGCAGTACTTC
j_call: TRBJ2-1; v_call: TRBV9; d_call: -; clone_size: -; cdr3_aa: CASSAPDSKLKQFF; cdr3_nt: TGTGCCAGCAGCGCACCAGATTCGAAGTTGAAGCAGTTCTTC
j_call: TRBJ2-2; v_call: TRBV9; d_call: -; clone_size: -; cdr3_aa: CASSVGQGELFF; cdr3_nt: TGTGCCAGCAGCGTAGGACAGGGGGAGCTGTTTTTT
j_call: TRBJ1-6; v_call: TRBV5-4; d_call: -; clone_size: -; cdr3_aa: CASSLGPSPTLHF; cdr3_nt: TGTGCCAGCAGCTTGGGCCCAAGTCCAACCCTCCACTTT
j_call: TRBJ2-3; v_call: TRBV2; d_call: -; clone_size: once; cdr3_aa: CASRLTGFRTTDTQYF; cdr3_nt: TGTGCCAGCAGATTGACAGGATTTAGGACCACAGATACGCAGTATTTT
j_call: TRBJ1-1; v_call: TRBV19; d_call: -; clone_size: few; cdr3_aa: CASSIRADIAEAFF; cdr3_nt: TGTGCCAGTAGTATCCGGGCCGACATTGCGGAAGCTTTCTTT
j_call: TRBJ1-2; v_call: TRBV7-9; d_call: -; clone_size: -; cdr3_aa: CALYRDNYGYTF; cdr3_nt: TGTGCCTTATACAGGGACAACTATGGCTACACCTTC
j_call: TRBJ2-3; v_call: TRBV7-2; d_call: -; clone_size: -; cdr3_aa: CASRSLATVLDTQYF; cdr3_nt: TGTGCCAGCAGGAGTCTAGCGACGGTGCTTGATACGCAGTATTTT
j_call: TRBJ1-1; v_call: TRBV6-6; d_call: -; clone_size: -; cdr3_aa: CASSFLGEAFF; cdr3_nt: TGTGCCAGCAGTTTTCTTGGTGAAGCTTTCTTT
j_call: TRBJ1-6; v_call: TRBV10-2; d_call: -; clone_size: -; cdr3_aa: CASSGNSPLHF; cdr3_nt: TGCGCCAGCTCCGGCAATTCACCCCTCCACTTT
j_call: TRBJ2-7; v_call: TRBV4-1; d_call: -; clone_size: -; cdr3_aa: CASTPPDGTYEQYF; cdr3_nt: TGCGCCAGCACACCCCCGGACGGCACCTACGAGCAGTACTTC
j_call: TRBJ1-2; v_call: TRBV27; d_call: -; clone_size: -; cdr3_aa: CASSLSPRTDGYGYTF; cdr3_nt: TGTGCCAGCAGTTTATCCCCGAGGACTGACGGCTATGGCTACACCTTC
j_call: TRBJ2-7; v_call: TRBV14; d_call: -; clone_size: once; cdr3_aa: CASSQDYYSYEQYF; cdr3_nt: TGTGCCAGCAGCCAAGACTATTACTCCTACGAGCAGTACTTC
j_call: TRBJ1-2; v_call: TRBV28; d_call: TRBD1; clone_size: -; cdr3_aa: CASSQSGQAYGYTF; cdr3_nt: TGTGCCAGCAGTCAATCGGGACAGGCCTATGGCTACACCTTC
j_call: TRBJ1-1; v_call: TRBV7-2; d_call: -; clone_size: -; cdr3_aa: CASSPLWSTEAFF; cdr3_nt: TGTGCCAGCAGCCCTCTTTGGAGTACTGAAGCTTTCTTT
j_call: TRBJ2-1; v_call: TRBV7-6; d_call: TRBD2; clone_size: once; cdr3_aa: CASSPTSSGNEQFF; cdr3_nt: TGTGCCAGCAGTCCGACTAGCAGTGGCAATGAGCAGTTCTTC
j_call: TRBJ2-2; v_call: TRBV6-5; d_call: -; clone_size: -; cdr3_aa: CAAAPVFGGELFF; cdr3_nt: TGTGCCGCCGCACCAGTCTTTGGCGGGGAGCTGTTTTTT
j_call: TRBJ2-7; v_call: TRBV10-3; d_call: -; clone_size: -; cdr3_aa: CAISGWEGEEYEQYF; cdr3_nt: TGTGCCATCAGCGGGTGGGAGGGGGAGGAGTACGAGCAGTACTTC
j_call: TRBJ2-7; v_call: TRBV19; d_call: -; clone_size: -; cdr3_aa: CASSIDVNPLYEQYF; cdr3_nt: TGTGCCAGTAGTATAGATGTGAACCCCCTCTACGAGCAGTACTTC
j_call: TRBJ1-3; v_call: TRBV4-1; d_call: -; clone_size: -; cdr3_aa: CASSQDPRSGNTIYF; cdr3_nt: TGCGCCAGCAGCCAAGATCCCCGTTCTGGAAACACCATATATTTT
j_call: TRBJ2-3; v_call: TRBV28; d_call: TRBD2; clone_size: -; cdr3_aa: CASSLSLAGGTTDTQYF; cdr3_nt: TGTGCCAGCAGTTTATCCCTAGCGGGGGGCACTACAGATACGCAGTATTTT
j_call: TRBJ2-3; v_call: TRBV5-6; d_call: -; clone_size: -; cdr3_aa: CASSLGAGSTLTDTQYF; cdr3_nt: TGTGCCAGCAGCTTGGGTGCAGGGTCGACCCTAACAGATACGCAGTATTTT
j_call: TRBJ2-7; v_call: TRBV5-6; d_call: TRBD2; clone_size: -; cdr3_aa: CASSLGLAPNEQYF; cdr3_nt: TGTGCCAGCAGCTTGGGACTAGCCCCCAACGAGCAGTACTTC
j_call: TRBJ1-6; v_call: TRBV7-6; d_call: -; clone_size: once; cdr3_aa: CASSLALGGKGNHNSPLHF; cdr3_nt: TGTGCCAGCAGCTTAGCGTTAGGGGGGAAGGGTAACCATAATTCACCCCTCCACTTT
j_call: TRBJ2-3; v_call: TRBV15; d_call: -; clone_size: -; cdr3_aa: CGSGPAVSTDTQYF; cdr3_nt: TGTGGGTCGGGGCCAGCCGTTAGCACAGATACGCAGTATTTT
j_call: TRBJ2-1; v_call: TRBV5-6; d_call: -; clone_size: -; cdr3_aa: CASSLRLPSSYNEQFF; cdr3_nt: TGTGCCAGCAGCTTGAGGCTACCGAGCTCCTACAATGAGCAGTTCTTC
j_call: TRBJ1-5; v_call: TRBV30; d_call: TRBD1; clone_size: -; cdr3_aa: CAWSDRDRVGQPQHF; cdr3_nt: TGTGCCTGGAGTGACAGGGACAGGGTTGGACAGCCCCAGCATTTT
j_call: TRBJ1-3; v_call: TRBV5-5; d_call: -; clone_size: -; cdr3_aa: CASSLAGGSGNTIYF; cdr3_nt: TGTGCCAGCAGCTTGGCCGGTGGATCTGGAAACACCATATATTTT
j_call: TRBJ1-2; v_call: TRBV18; d_call: TRBD1; clone_size: -; cdr3_aa: CASSLSTGARDNYGYTF; cdr3_nt: TGTGCCAGCTCACTCTCTACAGGGGCTCGCGATAACTATGGCTACACCTTC
j_call: TRBJ2-2; v_call: TRBV9; d_call: TRBD2; clone_size: -; cdr3_aa: CASSVEAGGGTGELFF; cdr3_nt: TGTGCCAGCAGCGTAGAAGCGGGAGGGGGGACCGGGGAGCTGTTTTTT
j_call: TRBJ2-7; v_call: TRBV7-2; d_call: TRBD2; clone_size: -; cdr3_aa: CASRNSGGPAEQYF; cdr3_nt: TGTGCCAGCAGAAATAGCGGGGGGCCGGCCGAGCAGTACTTC
j_call: TRBJ2-1; v_call: TRBV4-1; d_call: TRBD2; clone_size: -; cdr3_aa: CASRQVGGNEQFF; cdr3_nt: TGCGCCAGCAGACAAGTGGGGGGGAATGAGCAGTTCTTC